The clone carrying this T cell receptor beta chain showed up many times. The target antigen is unknown. An end of the junction does not agree with germline; a read error may underlie this. The data are from a study of regulatory T cells in long-lasting Graves disease. The study's findings and limits: With persistent disease, TRBV28, TRBJ1-2 and TRBJ2-5 were the favored segments. Accuracy may have been reduced by the small sample size.

The germline V gene has CDR1 SGHRS and CDR2 YFSETQ. The CDR3 extends over 13 amino acids. Indicated time point: newly diagnosed GD, antithyroid drugs for less than 3 months. From PBMCs, RNA was extracted and then used to make the TCR library. Through Arm-PCR of CDR3 regions and iRepertoire HTBI primers, TCR beta libraries were built. TCRdb re-called the multiplex PCR reads with MiXCR, one entry per CDR3 protein. The data hold 420,000 or so distinct CDR3 sequences, with over 15% observed a single time. These data were also filed under a second study, of T cells in Graves' hyperthyroidism and ophthalmopathy.

The specimen was peripheral blood mononuclear cells (PBMCs), collected at new diagnosis, from a patient treated with antithyroid drugs. The sequence came from a woman aged 18-29 years with Graves disease. This rearrangement joins TRBV5-1 to TRBJ2-3; no clear D gene. In DNA form, the CDR3 reads TGTGCCAGCAGTGACGGGAGCACAGATACGCAGTATTTT. This sequence encodes CASSDGSTDTQYF.